The 5 T cell receptor beta chains presented below share a single source sample, sequenced in a study of CD8 T cells in Susac syndrome. The RNA input was about 0.45 to 1 ug, and it was reverse transcribed with random hexamers. TCRdb re-called the immunoSEQ multiplex PCR reads with MiXCR, one entry per CDR3 protein. The top ten clones hold about 0.1% of a sample with around 160,000 distinct CDR3 sequences, 94% of them seen once. Sample: CD4+ T cells from PBMCs. These TCRs come from a human donor with multiple sclerosis.

CDR3 region: CASSFNRNYGYTF. Written as DNA, the CDR3 is TGTGCCAGCAGTTTTAACAGGAACTATGGCTACACCTTC. The genes are TRBV12-3 or TRBV12-4 and TRBJ1-2; TRBD1 is a possible D gene (5 bases). The V end was cut by 3 bases, the J end by 2 bases, with 7 bases between. There are 13 residues in the CDR3.

This clonotype was recorded once. The chain employs TRBV10-3 and TRBJ2-7, with D unresolved. The CDR3 spans 14 residues. Germline CDR1 and CDR2: ENHRY and SYGVKD. V lost 0 bases to trimming and J lost 4 bases, with 10 bases between them. The CDR3 coding sequence is TGTGCCATCAGTGAGTCGACACAAGGATACGAGCAGTACTTC. This codes for CAISESTQGYEQYF.

The chain links TRBV9 to TRBJ1-4; TRBD1 is a possible D gene (5 bases). This CDR3 is built from 14 residues. The V end was cut by 3 bases, the J end by 15 bases, with 21 bases between. The germline V gene encodes CDR1 SGDLS and CDR2 YYNGEE. The CDR3 sequence is CASSEGAGLVPLFF. DNA for the CDR3: TGTGCCAGCAGCGAAGGGGCAGGCCTGGTGCCATTGTTTTTT.

This clonotype was seen a single time. The J gene is TRBJ2-2, the V gene TRBV7-9, with 10 bases aligning to TRBD2. CDR1 and CDR2 from the germline V gene are SEHNR and FQNEAQ (reference sequence). The CDR3 loop spans 17 amino acids. Unmatched junction bases numbered 7, after V lost 6 bases and J lost 0 bases. The CDR3 nucleotides are TGTGCCAGCAGTAGAAGACTAGCGGGCACGAACACCGGGGAGCTGTTTTTT. Translation: CASSRRLAGTNTGELFF.

This rearrangement joins TRBV5-1 to TRBJ2-1, with D unclear. The germline V gene has CDR1 SGHRS and CDR2 YFSETQ. V lost 4 bases, J lost 5 bases, and 10 bases lay in between. This CDR3 is built from 13 residues. CDR3 region: CASSPPSHNEQFF. CDR3 nucleotides: TGCGCCAGCAGCCCGCCTTCTCACAATGAGCAGTTCTTC.